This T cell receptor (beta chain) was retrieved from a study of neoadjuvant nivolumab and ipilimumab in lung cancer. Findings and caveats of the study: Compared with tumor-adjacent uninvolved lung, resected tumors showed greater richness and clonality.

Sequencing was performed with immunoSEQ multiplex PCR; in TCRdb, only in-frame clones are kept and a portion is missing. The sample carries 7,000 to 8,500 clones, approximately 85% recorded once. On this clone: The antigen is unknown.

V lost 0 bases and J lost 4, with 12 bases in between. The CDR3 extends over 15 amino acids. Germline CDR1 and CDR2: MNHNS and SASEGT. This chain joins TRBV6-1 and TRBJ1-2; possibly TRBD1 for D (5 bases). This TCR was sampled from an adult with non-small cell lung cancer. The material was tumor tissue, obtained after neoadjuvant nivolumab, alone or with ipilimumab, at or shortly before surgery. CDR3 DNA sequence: TGTGCCAGCAGTGAAGCGGGCGGGGGTGGCTATGGCTACACCTTC. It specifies CASSEAGGGGYGYTF.